Listed below are T cell receptor beta chains from one sample, sequenced in a study of cytomegalovirus exposure and HLA in healthy donors. The assay was immunoSEQ multiplex PCR, and TCRdb's table has in-frame clones only and misses some. The sample contains about 160,000 clones, roughly two thirds of which appear only once. The source material was PBMCs. These receptors were taken from a woman younger than 30 in good health and CMV-seropositive. Both conserved end residues are part of each CDR3. A D gene is named only where the DNA matches it firmly. Size is stated for part of the rows, as once, few or many counts, or as a class when the clone is expanded.

D	size	V	J	CDR3	DNA
.	.	TRBV5-6	TRBJ2-7	CASSFFGLDFAYEQYF	TGTGCCAGCAGCTTTTTTGGGCTCGATTTCGCCTACGAGCAGTACTTC
.	.	TRBV27	TRBJ1-1	CASSERSMNTEAFF	TGTGCCAGCAGTGAGCGGAGCATGAACACTGAAGCTTTCTTT
TRBD1	few	TRBV19	TRBJ1-1	CASSLSTRQGAYTEAFF	TGTGCCAGTAGTCTATCAACCAGACAGGGGGCGTACACTGAAGCTTTCTTT
.	.	TRBV15	TRBJ2-7	CATSSQDSISYEQYF	TGTGCCACCAGCAGCCAGGACAGTATCTCCTACGAGCAGTACTTC
TRBD2	.	TRBV9	TRBJ2-5	CASSVTPGGLAGSETQYF	TGTGCCAGCAGCGTAACACCCGGAGGACTAGCCGGGTCGGAGACCCAGTACTTC
.	.	TRBV6-7	TRBJ2-4	CASREGGTPLVLAKNIQYF	TGTGCCAGCAGAGAAGGAGGAACCCCCCTCGTTTTAGCCAAAAACATTCAGTACTTC
TRBD1	.	TRBV7-9	TRBJ2-7	CASSPRDRGSYEQYF	TGTGCCAGCAGCCCCCGGGACAGGGGGTCCTACGAGCAGTACTTC
.	.	TRBV20-1	TRBJ2-5	CSARWGGAVYF	TGCAGTGCTCGTTGGGGGGGGGCCGTGTACTTC
.	once	TRBV30	TRBJ2-7	CAWSESLRVRAYEQYF	TGTGCCTGGAGTGAGAGCCTCAGGGTTAGGGCCTACGAGCAGTACTTC
.	.	TRBV29-1	TRBJ1-2	CSALLLKYGYTF	TGCAGCGCCCTACTGTTAAAATATGGCTACACCTTC
.	few	TRBV15	TRBJ2-2	CATSSDWLGSTGELFF	TGTGCCACCAGCAGCGATTGGTTGGGGAGCACCGGGGAGCTGTTTTTT
.	.	TRBV6-5	TRBJ1-2	CASSPGIANYGYTF	TGTGCCAGCAGCCCAGGTATTGCTAACTATGGCTACACCTTC
.	.	TRBV5-1	TRBJ1-2	CASSSGRQGYTF	TGCGCCAGCAGCTCTGGGAGGCAGGGCTACACCTTC
TRBD2	once	TRBV7-2	TRBJ2-7	CASSSTSGGYEQYF	TGTGCCAGCAGCTCTACTAGCGGGGGCTACGAGCAGTACTTC
TRBD1	once	TRBV7-9	TRBJ1-4	CASSPPGQGFEKLFF	TGTGCCAGCAGCCCCCCGGGACAGGGATTTGAAAAACTGTTTTTT
TRBD1	once	TRBV29-1	TRBJ2-3	CSVDPTGDTQYF	TGCAGCGTTGACCCGACAGGGGACACGCAGTATTTT
.	.	TRBV7-9	TRBJ1-2	CSKEDRHYGYTF	TGTTCCAAAGAGGACAGACACTATGGCTACACCTTC
TRBD1	few	TRBV29-1	TRBJ2-7	CSVDKGQGAGGPLHEQYF	TGCAGCGTTGATAAGGGACAGGGGGCGGGAGGGCCCCTCCACGAGCAGTACTTC
.	.	TRBV7-9	TRBJ1-2	CASSRTDPNYGYTF	TGTGCCAGCAGCCGGACAGATCCTAACTATGGCTACACCTTC